This T cell receptor (beta chain) appears in the sequencing data of a study of T cells in Graves' hyperthyroidism and ophthalmopathy. Researchers took RNA transcripts and amplified the TCR beta CDR3 regions from them. An initial round of RT-PCR targeting the TCR CDR3 relied on the HTBI primer set. TCRdb redid the calling of the multiplex PCR reads with MiXCR, one entry per CDR3 protein. The profile shows over 200,000 distinct CDR3 sequences, roughly 18% of them singletons. The source is a man aged 50-60 years with Graves' hyperthyroidism. Sequencing was carried out using blood.

In DNA form, the CDR3 reads TGTGCCTATATGGGGAACACCGGGGAGCTGTTTTTT. It specifies CAYMGNTGELFF. The chain combines TRBV30 with TRBJ2-2, with no clear D. The V and J ends lost 7 bases and 1 base respectively, with 7 bases between them. CDR1 GTSNPN and CDR2 SVGIG come from the germline V gene (reference sequence). CDR3 length: 12 amino acids.